What follows is one T cell receptor beta chain and its context. Its antigen remains unidentified. Different DNA sequences within this sample yield the same CDR3. This CDR3 is 15 amino acids long. Germline-derived CDR1 and CDR2 are SGHDT and YYEEEE. Unmatched junction bases numbered 3, after V lost 0 bases and J lost 4 bases. The source of the sample is a study of cytomegalovirus exposure and HLA in healthy donors. Study-wide background: Of roughly 400 genotyped donors, 81% grouped in the Caucasian-associated ancestry cluster.

The primer mix had 60 Vbeta and 13 Jbeta primers. Sequencing used immunoSEQ multiplex PCR; TCRdb keeps in-frame clones, though not all of them. The table lists roughly 150,000 clones, approximately 80% of them singletons, with under 15% in the top ten. General study points: The authors later linked a missense DCLRE1C variant to TCR beta V- and J-gene trimming.

Sample: PBMCs. This chain connects TRBV5-6 to TRBJ2-5; 10 bases map to TRBD2. The sequence derives from a woman between 40 and 55 years old in good health and CMV-seronegative. CDR3 residues: CASSLVAGGRETQYF. DNA of the CDR3: TGTGCCAGCAGCTTGGTAGCGGGGGGTCGAGAGACCCAGTACTTC.